The clone carrying this T cell receptor beta chain was counted a few times. What it recognizes is unknown. Per the germline V gene, CDR1 is SNHLY and CDR2 is FYNNEI. The CDR3 spans 12 residues. Trimming shortened V by 4 bases and J by 11 bases, and 12 bases separated the two germline ends. The entry originates in a study of T cell responses to AZD1222 COVID-19 vaccine. The overall study: It was second doses at about 4 or about 12 weeks that were pooled.

Method: immunoSEQ multiplex PCR; TCRdb's copy keeps in-frame clones and lacks some. Seen here are 90,000 to 150,000 clones, roughly 89% observed once, and the top ten hold 7.5% to 9.5%. Study-wide findings and caveats: Among vaccine-associated CD4 TCRs, coverage spanned spike, with dominance at 160-218 and 743-854. The donor group comprised mostly white British people and more females; the analysis possibly underestimated clonal diversity.

This TCR came from an adult in good health. The V and J genes are TRBV2 and TRBJ1-5; D is unclear. The material sequenced was peripheral blood, taken on day 0 of AZD1222 vaccination. The CDR3 bases are TGTGCCAGCAGTGTGCGGGAAGATACCCAGCATTTT. It is translated as CASSVREDTQHF.